The rows below give T cell receptor beta chains drawn from one sample of a study of shared clonotypes between healthy human individuals. Sequencing used immunoSEQ multiplex PCR; TCRdb keeps in-frame clones, though not all of them. The sample consists of hundreds of thousands of clones, about 95% of them appearing once. Sequencing used naive CD8+ T cells sorted from blood. Every receptor here comes from a woman aged 30 to 39 in good health. The CDR3 runs from the conserved cysteine through the conserved F or W. The D gene is left open where the match is weak. Clone sizes are given selectively: once, few, many, or a class where the clone is expanded.

J gene | D gene | V gene | clone size | CDR3 protein | CDR3 DNA
TRBJ2-7 | TRBD2 | TRBV27 | . | CASSSGGRAYEQYF | TGTGCCAGCAGTTCGGGCGGGAGGGCCTACGAGCAGTACTTC
TRBJ2-7 | . | TRBV4-1 | . | CASSQDQTGSSYEQYF | TGCGCCAGCAGCCAAGATCAGACAGGTAGCTCCTACGAGCAGTACTTC
TRBJ1-1 | . | TRBV28 | . | CASIPVGGGYTEAFF | TGTGCCAGCATCCCAGTGGGAGGGGGGTACACTGAAGCTTTCTTT
TRBJ1-1 | TRBD1 | TRBV5-1 | . | CASSLDLRQGARTEAFF | TGCGCCAGCAGCTTGGACTTGCGGCAGGGGGCGAGGACTGAAGCTTTCTTT
TRBJ2-1 | . | TRBV28 | . | CASSPPRDFKVNEQFF | TGTGCCAGCAGCCCCCCCCGGGACTTCAAGGTCAATGAGCAGTTCTTC
TRBJ2-5 | TRBD1 | TRBV11-3 | . | CASSHWTGAGEETQYF | TGTGCCAGCAGCCACTGGACAGGGGCGGGTGAAGAGACCCAGTACTTC
TRBJ1-6 | . | TRBV27 | . | CASSLRTPVHSNSPLHF | TGTGCCAGCAGTTTACGTACCCCCGTGCACAGTAATTCACCCCTCCACTTT
TRBJ1-4 | . | TRBV9 | . | CASSPSSRGGGEKLFF | TGTGCCAGCAGCCCCTCTTCCAGGGGAGGGGGTGAAAAACTGTTTTTT
TRBJ1-4 | . | TRBV28 | . | CASSRGFANEKLFF | TGTGCCAGCAGTCGAGGGTTTGCTAATGAAAAACTGTTTTTT
TRBJ2-5 | . | TRBV28 | . | CASSLTDYSQETQYF | TGTGCCAGCAGTTTAACGGACTATAGCCAAGAGACCCAGTACTTC
TRBJ2-1 | . | TRBV7-9 | . | CASSLPRDNEQFF | TGTGCCAGCAGCTTACCTAGAGACAATGAGCAGTTCTTC
TRBJ2-1 | TRBD1 | TRBV7-2 | once | CASSSNRRGRNYNEQFF | TGTGCCAGCAGCTCGAACCGCAGGGGGCGGAACTACAATGAGCAGTTCTTC
TRBJ1-3 | TRBD1 | TRBV19 | . | CASSPTTGGNTIYF | TGTGCCAGTAGTCCTACGACAGGGGGAAACACCATATATTTT
TRBJ2-4 | TRBD2 | TRBV15 | . | CATSGGLAGGKNIQYF | TGTGCCACCAGCGGAGGACTAGCGGGAGGGAAAAACATTCAGTACTTC
TRBJ2-1 | TRBD2 | TRBV9 | . | CASSASGRAPYNEQFF | TGTGCCAGCAGCGCTAGCGGGAGGGCCCCCTACAATGAGCAGTTCTTC
TRBJ2-7 | TRBD2 | TRBV2 | . | CASSRLAGGDEQYF | TGTGCCAGCAGTCGACTAGCGGGGGGTGACGAGCAGTACTTC
TRBJ2-1 | . | TRBV29-1 | . | CSGQDNEQFF | TGCAGCGGCCAGGACAATGAGCAGTTCTTC
TRBJ2-7 | . | TRBV11-2 | . | CASSLLTDGTLEEQYF | TGTGCCAGCAGCTTATTGACGGACGGAACTCTAGAGGAGCAGTACTTC
TRBJ2-1 | . | TRBV27 | . | CASRLDSGRYEQFF | TGTGCCAGCAGACTGGACTCCGGCAGGTATGAGCAGTTCTTC
TRBJ1-6 | . | TRBV6-5 | . | CASSYLSGERNSPLHF | TGTGCCAGCAGTTACTTGTCCGGGGAAAGGAATTCACCCCTCCACTTT
TRBJ2-7 | . | TRBV19 | . | CASSIAGTHYEQYF | TGTGCCAGTAGTATCGCCGGGACACATTACGAGCAGTACTTC
TRBJ2-2 | TRBD2 | TRBV27 | . | CASSPGTSGSSGELFF | TGTGCCAGCAGCCCCGGGACTAGCGGGAGTTCCGGGGAGCTGTTTTTT
TRBJ2-1 | . | TRBV5-4 | . | CASSPLASDEQFF | TGTGCCAGCAGCCCGCTGGCCTCCGATGAGCAGTTCTTC
TRBJ2-7 | . | TRBV27 | . | CASSSVAGIYEQYF | TGTGCCAGCAGTAGTGTGGCGGGAATCTACGAGCAGTACTTC
TRBJ2-7 | TRBD2 | TRBV6-5 | . | CASSTKAGPSYEQYF | TGTGCCAGCAGTACGAAAGCGGGACCGTCCTACGAGCAGTACTTC
TRBJ2-1 | . | TRBV19 | . | CASLALSGNEQFF | TGTGCCAGCCTAGCGTTATCCGGAAATGAGCAGTTCTTC
TRBJ2-5 | TRBD2 | TRBV7-8 | once | CASSSGLAGTQETQYF | TGTGCCAGCAGTTCTGGACTAGCGGGAACTCAAGAGACCCAGTACTTC
TRBJ1-5 | . | TRBV28 | . | CASSPPPGHDHSNQPQHF | TGTGCCAGCAGTCCTCCCCCGGGACATGACCATAGCAATCAGCCCCAGCATTTT
TRBJ1-2 | . | TRBV5-5 | . | CASSEQGRGYTF | TGTGCCAGCAGCGAGCAGGGCAGGGGCTACACCTTC
TRBJ2-7 | . | TRBV28 | . | CASSPLAGPSYEQYF | TGTGCCAGCAGTCCCCTCGCCGGGCCCTCCTACGAGCAGTACTTC
TRBJ1-1 | . | TRBV11-2 | . | CASRSGGVLRAFF | TGTGCCAGCAGAAGCGGGGGAGTATTGAGAGCTTTCTTT
TRBJ2-3 | TRBD2 | TRBV6-6 | . | CASASGRSDTQYF | TGTGCCAGCGCTAGCGGGAGGTCAGATACGCAGTATTTT
TRBJ2-2 | . | TRBV11-2 | . | CASSLRLDWAGELFF | TGTGCCAGCAGCCTAAGACTAGATTGGGCCGGGGAGCTGTTTTTT
TRBJ1-5 | TRBD1 | TRBV28 | . | CASIFTGGGQPQHF | TGTGCCAGCATTTTTACAGGGGGCGGTCAGCCCCAGCATTTT
TRBJ2-3 | TRBD1 | TRBV2 | . | CASSESRDRAQDTQYF | TGTGCCAGCAGTGAGTCACGGGACAGGGCACAAGATACGCAGTATTTT
TRBJ2-1 | TRBD2 | TRBV5-1 | . | CASSLSSGIYNEQFF | TGCGCCAGCAGCTTGTCTAGCGGAATTTACAATGAGCAGTTCTTC
TRBJ2-7 | TRBD1 | TRBV13 | . | CASSVPGQGVYEQYF | TGTGCCAGCAGCGTGCCGGGACAGGGAGTCTACGAGCAGTACTTC
TRBJ2-5 | TRBD2 | TRBV27 | . | CASSFIGGGQETQYF | TGTGCCAGCAGTTTCATTGGGGGGGGACAAGAGACCCAGTACTTC
TRBJ1-4 | . | TRBV7-5 | . | CVSWEKLFF | TGTGTCAGTTGGGAAAAACTGTTTTTT
TRBJ1-1 | . | TRBV27 | . | CASSFTATGSYTEAFF | TGTGCCAGCAGTTTCACGGCGACAGGATCTTACACTGAAGCTTTCTTT
TRBJ1-2 | . | TRBV2 | . | CASSEFFSGSWGYTF | TGTGCCAGCAGTGAATTTTTTTCAGGGAGTTGGGGCTACACCTTC
TRBJ1-1 | . | TRBV28 | . | CASSLRQGWGLNTEAFF | TGTGCCAGCAGTTTACGGCAGGGGTGGGGATTGAACACTGAAGCTTTCTTT
TRBJ2-3 | . | TRBV4-1 | . | CASSQEEGIPTDTQYF | TGCGCCAGCAGCCAAGAGGAGGGGATCCCCACAGATACGCAGTATTTT
TRBJ2-1 | . | TRBV13 | . | CASSNRATGTDYNEQFF | TGTGCCAGCAGCAACCGAGCTACCGGGACCGACTACAATGAGCAGTTCTTC
TRBJ1-1 | . | TRBV10-3 | . | CAISEASTEAFF | TGTGCCATCAGTGAGGCCAGCACTGAAGCTTTCTTT
TRBJ1-4 | TRBD1 | TRBV6-5 | once | CASRKGAANEKLFF | TGTGCCAGCAGAAAGGGGGCAGCTAATGAAAAACTGTTTTTT
TRBJ2-7 | . | TRBV27 | . | CASSLSGEQYF | TGTGCCAGCAGTTTATCTGGCGAGCAGTACTTC
TRBJ1-1 | TRBD1 | TRBV27 | . | CASSPGTGGTEAFF | TGTGCCAGCAGCCCCGGGACAGGGGGCACTGAAGCTTTCTTT
TRBJ1-1 | . | TRBV27 | . | CASSLSARATSSTEAFF | TGTGCCAGCAGTTTATCGGCCAGGGCAACAAGTAGCACTGAAGCTTTCTTT
TRBJ2-1 | . | TRBV7-6 | . | CASSPELAPLEENEQFF | TGTGCCAGCAGCCCCGAACTAGCTCCTTTGGAGGAGAATGAGCAGTTCTTC
TRBJ2-7 | . | TRBV7-8 | . | CASSLDRGKRLYEQYF | TGTGCCAGCAGCTTAGATCGGGGAAAGAGACTCTACGAGCAGTACTTC